The rows below give T cell receptor beta chains drawn from one sample of a study of type 1 and type 2 diabetes patients. TCRdb reanalysed the multiplex PCR reads using MiXCR and keeps one entry per CDR3 protein. The profile shows more than 250,000 distinct CDR3 sequences, approximately 50% of them singletons. The sample taken for sequencing was peripheral blood mononuclear cells (PBMCs). These receptors were obtained from a man in his late teens or twenties with type 2 diabetes. CDR3s include the opening cysteine and the closing phenylalanine or tryptophan. Fields, in order: clone size, CDR3 length, V gene, J gene, D gene, CDR3 DNA, CDR3 protein. D genes are given only for firm matches. Size is omitted from some rows. Given values are once, few, many or a class for expanded clones.

.,16,TRBV30,TRBJ1-1,.,TGTGCCTGTAGGACCAATCCTAGCTTCCCGAACACTGAAGCTTTCTTT,CACRTNPSFPNTEAFF
few,11,TRBV20-1,TRBJ2-5,.,TGCAGTGCGGGGGGTGGGGAGACCCAGTACTTC,CSAGGGETQYF
few,14,TRBV6-5,TRBJ1-1,.,TGTGCCAGCAGTTGGGCAGGCTTGAACACTGAAGCTTTCTTT,CASSWAGLNTEAFF
few,15,TRBV28,TRBJ2-6,.,TGTGCCAGCAGTTTATGGGACTCTGGGGCCAACGTCCTGACTTTC,CASSLWDSGANVLTF
.,15,TRBV19,TRBJ1-3,.,TGTGCCAGTAGTATCGACGGGTTCTCTGGAAACACCATATATTTT,CASSIDGFSGNTIYF
few,13,TRBV6-2/TRBV6-3,TRBJ1-2,.,TGTGCCAGCAGTTACGCACAGAACTATGGCTACACCTTC,CASSYAQNYGYTF
.,12,TRBV28,TRBJ1-2,.,TGTGCCAGCACCCAGAGCTACCTGGGCTACACCTTC,CASTQSYLGYTF
.,15,TRBV2,TRBJ2-7,TRBD1,TGTGCCAGCCAAGTAAGAGGACAGGGTCTTTACGAGCAGTACTTC,CASQVRGQGLYEQYF
.,14,TRBV6-5,TRBJ2-7,TRBD2,TGTGCCAGCAGGCCCCTGGGGGGGGGAGACGAGCAGTACTTC,CASRPLGGGDEQYF
.,14,TRBV2,TRBJ2-1,.,TGTGCCAGCAGTGTCGTTCTAGAGGGTAATGAGCAGTTCTTC,CASSVVLEGNEQFF
.,19,TRBV9,TRBJ1-4,.,TGTGCCAGCAGCGTAGGGTTCAAGGACAGTAGGAGTTATGCTGAAAAACTGTTTTTT,CASSVGFKDSRSYAEKLFF
.,11,TRBV6-5,TRBJ2-7,.,TGTGCCAGCAGTCTAAACTTGTTTGCGTACTTC,CASSLNLFAYF
.,15,TRBV30,TRBJ2-3,.,TGTGCCTCCGCCCTGGTGGGGGGCGTTGCAGATACGCAGTATTTT,CASALVGGVADTQYF
.,16,TRBV4-3,TRBJ1-6,TRBD1,TGCGCCAGCAGCCTCCTAACAGGGGGCGCTTATTCACCCCTCCACTTT,CASSLLTGGAYSPLHF
.,15,TRBV14,TRBJ1-3,.,TGTGCCAGCAGCCAAGTGGTCAGCTCTGGAAACACCATATATTTT,CASSQVVSSGNTIYF
.,14,TRBV24-1,TRBJ2-7,.,TGTGCCAACAGTTCGCCGCGGGGCTCCTACGAGCAGTACTTC,CANSSPRGSYEQYF
many,14,TRBV25-1,TRBJ2-7,TRBD1,TGTGCCAGCAGAGAGACAGGGTTCCCGTACGAGCAGTACTTC,CASRETGFPYEQYF
.,15,TRBV7-3,TRBJ2-7,TRBD2,TGTGCCAGCAGGATAAAAGCGGGAGGTACATACGAGCAGTACTTC,CASRIKAGGTYEQYF
.,15,TRBV7-3,TRBJ1-5,.,TGCGCCAGCAGCCAAGATGTTAGGGGTTGGCAGCCCCAGCATTTT,CASSQDVRGWQPQHF
.,17,TRBV12-3/TRBV12-4,TRBJ2-3,TRBD2,TGTGCCAGCAGTCCCCGGACTAGCGGGGGGCGCACAGATACGCAGTATTTT,CASSPRTSGGRTDTQYF
few,12,TRBV2,TRBJ2-5,.,TGTGCCAGCAGTGAAGATCTCAATGAGCAGTTCTTT,CASSEDLNEQFF
few,16,TRBV12-5,TRBJ2-5,TRBD1,TGTGCTAGTGGTTTGTACGGGACAGGAGGACGGGAGACCCAGTACTTC,CASGLYGTGGRETQYF
.,15,TRBV5-1,TRBJ2-6,.,TGCGCCAACAGCTTTGGGGGAACTGGGGCCAACGTCCTGACTTTC,CANSFGGTGANVLTF
few,15,TRBV12-3/TRBV12-4,TRBJ2-1,.,TGTGCCAGCAGTCCCAGACTAGTCACCTACAATGAGCAGTTCTTC,CASSPRLVTYNEQFF
.,13,TRBV24-1,TRBJ1-5,.,TGTGCCACCAGTCCGGGACGCCGTCAGCCCCAGCATTTT,CATSPGRRQPQHF
.,15,TRBV28,TRBJ2-7,TRBD1,TGTGCCAGCAGGGACTCCGGGACAGGAAACTACGAGCAGTACTTC,CASRDSGTGNYEQYF
many,14,TRBV10-1,TRBJ2-2,.,TGCGCCAGCAGTGGCCTGACAGTGGGCGGGGAGCTGTTTTTT,CASSGLTVGGELFF
few,14,TRBV7-6,TRBJ1-2,.,TGTGCCAGCAGCTTAGAAGACCGGAGCTATGGCTACACCTTC,CASSLEDRSYGYTF
few,12,TRBV12-3/TRBV12-4,TRBJ2-7,.,TGTGCCAGCAGTGCCGAAATCTACGAGCAGTACTTC,CASSAEIYEQYF
many,13,TRBV10-2,TRBJ1-1,.,TGCGCCAGCAGTGACCAGTTGAACACTGAAGCTTTCTTT,CASSDQLNTEAFF
few,15,TRBV27,TRBJ1-1,.,TGTGCCAGCAGTTTATCGCGGCCGTGGCTCACTGAAGCTTTCTTT,CASSLSRPWLTEAFF
.,14,TRBV9,TRBJ2-1,TRBD2,TGTGCCAGCAGCCCGCGGACTAGGCCTCTTGAGCAGTTCTTC,CASSPRTRPLEQFF
few,13,TRBV2,TRBJ2-5,.,TGTGCCTCAGGGGACGGACTGCAAGAGACCCAGTACTTC,CASGDGLQETQYF
.,14,TRBV5-1,TRBJ2-7,.,TGCGCCAGCAGCTTGGGACAGACCTCCTACGAGCAGTACTTC,CASSLGQTSYEQYF
few,13,TRBV19,TRBJ2-1,.,TGTGCCAGTAGTACGGGAGTACAAAATGAGCAGTTCTTC,CASSTGVQNEQFF
.,12,TRBV19,TRBJ2-7,.,TGTGCCATCAGAGTTGGGGCCTACGAGCAGTACTTC,CAIRVGAYEQYF
.,15,TRBV7-9,TRBJ2-1,.,TGTGCCAGCAGCTTTGGGGGTACGGCCTACAATGAGCAGTTCTTC,CASSFGGTAYNEQFF
many,14,TRBV25-1,TRBJ2-1,.,TGTGCCAGCAGTGAATCGGGCGTCAGGGATGAGCAGTTCTTC,CASSESGVRDEQFF
.,13,TRBV2,TRBJ1-1,.,TGTGCCAGCAGTGGGGTTGGGAGCACTGAAGCTTTCTTT,CASSGVGSTEAFF
.,15,TRBV20-1,TRBJ2-7,.,TGCAGTGCTAGAGAATCGTGGCCAGGGGAATACGAGCAGTACTTC,CSARESWPGEYEQYF
few,15,TRBV6-5,TRBJ1-6,TRBD1,TGTGCCAGCGGGATCAGCCCCGACAGGGCTTCACCCCTCCACTTT,CASGISPDRASPLHF
.,14,TRBV7-9,TRBJ2-7,.,TGTGCCAGCAGCTTAAACGGGGAAGCGGGTGAGCAGTACTTC,CASSLNGEAGEQYF
few,13,TRBV19,TRBJ1-6,.,TGTGCCAGTAGTATCGGTGCGAATTCACCCCTCCACTTT,CASSIGANSPLHF
.,10,TRBV2,TRBJ2-6,.,TGTGCCAGCAGTGAGAACGTCCTGACTTTC,CASSENVLTF
.,17,TRBV9,TRBJ1-6,.,TGTGCCAGCAGCGTAGTAGGACTACAGGGCGGGAATTCACCCCTCCACTTT,CASSVVGLQGGNSPLHF
.,15,TRBV2,TRBJ1-6,TRBD1,TGTGCCAGCAGAGCCCTAGACAGGGGGAATTCACCCCTCCACTTT,CASRALDRGNSPLHF
.,13,TRBV4-1,TRBJ1-1,.,TGCGCCAGCAGCCAAGGTTGGAACACTGAAGCTTTCTTT,CASSQGWNTEAFF
.,16,TRBV7-2,TRBJ2-2,TRBD1,TGTGCCAGCAGCCGATCTATCAGGGGGTGGACCGGGGAGCTGTTTTTT,CASSRSIRGWTGELFF
few,11,TRBV29-1,TRBJ2-7,.,TGCAGCGTTGAAGAAGGGTACGAGCAGTACTTC,CSVEEGYEQYF
few,11,TRBV25-1,TRBJ2-5,TRBD2,TGTGCCACCCCGGGGGGGGGGTCCCAGTACTTC,CATPGGGSQYF
many,14,TRBV10-1,TRBJ2-5,.,TGCGCCAGCAGTGATCGCAGGTCCCAAGAGACCCAGTACTTC,CASSDRRSQETQYF
.,15,TRBV5-5,TRBJ2-1,TRBD2,TGTGCCAGCAGAATCCGACTAGCAGCCTACAATGAGCAGTTCTTC,CASRIRLAAYNEQFF
once,14,TRBV7-3,TRBJ2-7,.,TGCGCCAGCAGCCGACAGAACACCAACTACGAGCAGTACTTC,CASSRQNTNYEQYF
.,16,TRBV18,TRBJ2-7,TRBD1,TGTGCCAGCTCACCAGGACAGGGCAGTCCGGCTTACGAGCAGTACTTC,CASSPGQGSPAYEQYF
once,16,TRBV28,TRBJ2-6,.,TGTGCCAGCAGTTTCTTTCAAGGGGCTGGGGCCAACGTCCTGACTTTC,CASSFFQGAGANVLTF
.,14,TRBV7-8,TRBJ2-3,.,TGTGCCAGCAGCAACAGGGAAGCGGCAGATACGCAGTATTTT,CASSNREAADTQYF
few,13,TRBV19,TRBJ1-1,.,TGTGCCAGTAGTTACAGCACCCCCGCTGAAGCTTTCTTT,CASSYSTPAEAFF
.,13,TRBV2,TRBJ2-2,TRBD2,TGTGCCTTTGGGGACTACAACACCGGGGAGCTGTTTTTT,CAFGDYNTGELFF
.,17,TRBV6-6,TRBJ2-2,TRBD1,TGCGCCAGCAGTGAACGACAGGGGGCTCTTCAAGGCGGGGAGCTGTTTTTT,CASSERQGALQGGELFF
many,15,TRBV15,TRBJ2-7,TRBD2,TGTGCCACCAGCTACGAGACTAGCGGATGGTACGAGCAGTACTTC,CATSYETSGWYEQYF